The clone carrying this T cell receptor (beta chain) showed up many times. A read error may account for a junction end that differs from germline. Germline V lookup: CDR1 SGHTA, CDR2 FQGNSA. The CDR3 has 14 residues. Unique molecular identifiers featured in how the TCRbeta library was prepared. TCRdb fed the PCR reads into MiXCR, producing one record per CDR3 protein. The sample lists hundreds of thousands of distinct CDR3 sequences; about 15% were seen once. The sample originates from a study of T-cell reconstitution after alpha-beta-depleted transplantation in children. The sequences come from PBMCs from the stem cell graft donor, collected from the stem cell graft. This TCR came from a human donor who donated a stem cell graft to a child with acute myeloid leukemia. This chain connects TRBV7-2 to TRBJ2-7; the D gene is possibly TRBD2 (5 bases). The CDR3 region is CASSLGLAAYEQYF. The DNA for the CDR3 is TGTGCCAGCAGTTTAGGGCTAGCAGCCTACGAGCAGTACTTC.